The 21 T cell receptor beta chains in this list originate from one sample, sequenced in a study of shared clonotypes between healthy human individuals. Naive CD8 cells were CD45RO-negative, positively selected for CCR7, excluding terminally differentiated effector memory CD45RA+ cells. Clones were sequenced by immunoSEQ multiplex PCR, and TCRdb holds only the in-frame ones, with some missing. The table shows roughly 2 million clones, with about 94% occurring only once. The sample was naive CD8+ T cells sorted from blood. The receptors stem from a man aged 18 to 30 in good health.

This clone was observed many times. Here the CDR3 reads CASSFGQGTEKLFF. The CDR3 coding sequence is TGTGCCAGCAGTTTCGGACAGGGGACTGAAAAACTGTTTTTT. V gene TRBV6-6 combines with J gene TRBJ1-4, with 9 bases lining up with TRBD1. Germline loops: CDR1 MNHNY, CDR2 SVGAGI (reference sequence). With 4 bases clipped from V and 7 bases from J, the junction kept 4 bases outside the gene matches. The CDR3 has 14 amino acids.

V usage is TRBV7-9 and J usage is TRBJ1-1; D is possibly TRBD1 (5 bases). Germline values: CDR1 SEHNR, CDR2 FQNEAQ (reference sequence). Trimming shortened V by 2 bases and J by 6 bases, and 13 bases separated the two germline ends. This CDR3 has 14 residues. CDR3 region: CASSLPHWGSEAFF. For the CDR3, the DNA is TGTGCCAGCAGCTTACCCCACTGGGGCTCTGAAGCTTTCTTT.

The chain carries TRBV4-1 and TRBJ2-5; TRBD2 matches at 7 bases. Germline CDR1 and CDR2: MGHRA and YSYEKL. The CDR3 consists of 16 residues. With V trimmed by 1 base and J by 2 bases, 7 bases remained unmatched. The CDR3 bases are TGCGCCAGCAGCCAAGTTGCGGGAGTCCGGCAAGAGACCCAGTACTTC. Its protein is CASSQVAGVRQETQYF.

The V call is TRBV28, the J call TRBJ1-1; 9 bases agree with TRBD1. CDR1 MDHEN and CDR2 SYDVKM come from the germline V gene. J gave up 5 bases and V 6 bases, and 7 bases lay outside the gene matches. The CDR3 totals 14 residues. The CDR3 sequence is CASSSGQGTTEAFF. DNA of the CDR3: TGTGCCAGCAGCTCCGGACAGGGGACGACTGAAGCTTTCTTT.

The V and J genes are TRBV9 and TRBJ2-3; TRBD2 aligns across 7 bases. V lost 3 bases and J lost 3; bases outside the gene matches: 4. The CDR3 consists of 14 residues. Germline V gene sequence: CDR1 SGDLS, CDR2 YYNGEE. The CDR3 coding sequence is TGTGCCAGCAGCGAAGCGGGGAGTACAGATACGCAGTATTTT. Its translation: CASSEAGSTDTQYF. The entire variable domain, with the rest obtained from reference TRBV9 and TRBJ2-3, is as follows: DSGVTQTPKHLITATGQRVTLRCSPRSGDLSVYWYQQSLDQGLQFLIQYYNGEERAKGNILERFSAQQFPDLHSELNLSSLELGDSALYFCASSEAGSTDTQYFGPGTRLTVL.

The genes are TRBV9 and TRBJ1-6, with TRBD1 identical over 8 bases. The length of the CDR3 is 15 residues. Trimming took 0 bases from V and 7 from J; bases not matched to a gene: 3. Germline CDR1 reads SGDLS; CDR2 reads YYNGEE. CDR3 sequence: CASSVDRGYNSPLHF. CDR3 sequence (DNA): TGTGCCAGCAGCGTAGACAGGGGGTACAATTCACCCCTCCACTTT.

This clone was seen at least ten times. V is TRBV11-2 and J is TRBJ2-5; no definite D call. Trimming took 0 bases from V and 5 from J, leaving 22 bases between them. The CDR3 extends over 18 amino acids. Germline lookup yields CDR1 SGHAT and CDR2 FQNNGV. CDR3 sequence: CASSLDFGLETNLETQYF. The CDR3 DNA is TGTGCCAGCAGCTTAGATTTTGGGCTAGAAACTAATTTGGAGACCCAGTACTTC.

J is TRBJ2-7 and V is TRBV13; no clear D. This CDR3 region has 12 residues. Trimming pared 4 bases from V and 2 bases from J, leaving 6 bases between. Germline assignment: CDR1 PRHDT and CDR2 FYEKMQ (reference sequence). The CDR3 reads CASSSSPYEQYF. CDR3 sequence (DNA): TGTGCCAGCAGCTCATCCCCCTACGAGCAGTACTTC.

This rearrangement joins TRBV5-1 to TRBJ2-3; unclear D gene. This CDR3 comprises 16 residues. Trimming took off 0 bases at V and 2 bases at J, with 13 bases between the two ends. Germline V gives CDR1 SGHRS, CDR2 YFSETQ. As DNA, the CDR3 is TGCGCCAGCAGCTTGGCCGGTTACAGTACCACAGATACGCAGTATTTT. Protein: CASSLAGYSTTDTQYF.

This clone was found many times. This CDR3 is also generated by other DNA sequences in the sample. The V call is TRBV30, the J call TRBJ1-1; no clear D gene. The CDR3 runs to 13 residues. The germline CDR1 and CDR2 sequences are GTSNPN and SVGIG (reference sequence). The germline V and J ends were trimmed by 0 bases and 0 bases, with 5 bases remaining between them. The CDR3 sequence: CAWSVAVNTEAFF. The CDR3, as DNA: TGTGCCTGGAGTGTAGCGGTGAACACTGAAGCTTTCTTT.

This clone was found once. This chain joins TRBV4-3 and TRBJ1-1; D call uncertain. CDR1 is LGHNA and CDR2 is YSLEER in the germline V gene. The V end was cut by 5 bases, the J end by 4 bases, with 20 bases between. The CDR3 has 16 amino acids. Here the CDR3 DNA reads TGCGCCAGCAGCGCTATCTTTGGTGTTACACTCACTGAAGCTTTCTTT. It encodes CASSAIFGVTLTEAFF.

The chain joins TRBV2 to TRBJ1-4, with D unresolved. Germline V CDR1 and CDR2: SNHLY, FYNNEI. The CDR3 is made up of 14 amino acids. The V gene lost 7 bases and the J gene lost 3 bases, with 12 bases spanning the gap. CDR3 sequence: CASTPGEANEKLFF. Written as DNA, the CDR3 is TGTGCCAGCACCCCCGGGGAGGCTAATGAAAAACTGTTTTTT.

The chain carries TRBV29-1 and TRBJ2-2; TRBD1 is a possible D gene (6 bases). CDR3 length: 14 amino acids. The V gene's germline CDR1 is SQVTM and CDR2 ANQGSEA. V shed 8 bases and J shed 5 bases, with 18 bases lying between them. The CDR3 loop reads CSSTSGAGTGELFF. CDR3 DNA: TGCAGCTCCACGTCAGGGGCGGGTACCGGGGAGCTGTTTTTT.

CDR3 amino acids: CASSLGEGAYEQYF. As DNA, the CDR3 is TGTGCCAGCAGCTTGGGGGAAGGGGCCTACGAGCAGTACTTC. The chain joins TRBV7-9 to TRBJ2-7; D tentatively fits TRBD1 or TRBD2 (5 bases each). Germline values: CDR1 SEHNR, CDR2 FQNEAQ (reference sequence). There are 14 residues in the CDR3. V lost 3 bases and J 2 bases, leaving 11 bases between the germline ends. Using reference TRBV7-9 and TRBJ2-7 for the parts outside the CDR3, the full variable domain is DTGVSQNPRHKITKRGQNVTFRCDPISEHNRLYWYRQTLGQGPEFLTYFQNEAQLEKSRLLSDRFSAERPKGSFSTLEIQRTEQGDSAMYLCASSLGEGAYEQYFGPGTRLTVT.

This rearrangement joins TRBV29-1 to TRBJ2-7, with D perhaps given as TRBD1 or TRBD2 (5 bases each). CDR3 length: 16 amino acids. V was shortened by 2 bases and J by 0 bases, with 17 bases between the two germline ends. Germline CDR1 reads SQVTM; CDR2 reads ANQGSEA. CDR3 amino acids: CSVELLRTRGSYEQYF. The CDR3 bases are TGCAGCGTTGAACTTCTTAGGACACGGGGCTCCTACGAGCAGTACTTC.

About this clone: Other DNA sequences in this sample translate to the same CDR3. The rearrangement joins TRBV27 to TRBJ1-1; D not certain. V lost 5 bases and J lost 6, with 7 bases in between. The CDR3 length is 11 residues. CDR1 is MNHEY and CDR2 is SMNVEV in the germline V gene (reference sequence). The CDR3 DNA reads as TGTGCCAGCAGTCTCGGACCTGAAGCTTTCTTT. Translated, it gives CASSLGPEAFF.

V is TRBV28 and J is TRBJ1-2; D unclear. The CDR3 has 15 residues. The germline V gene encodes CDR1 MDHEN and CDR2 SYDVKM. Trimming removed 3 bases at V and 0 bases at J, with 11 bases between. CDR3 sequence reads: CASSFPEGTNYGYTF. The CDR3 DNA is TGTGCCAGCAGTTTTCCGGAAGGGACTAACTATGGCTACACCTTC.

The V call is TRBV28, the J call TRBJ1-2; D is unclear. Germline V CDR1 and CDR2: MDHEN, SYDVKM. V shed 2 bases and J shed 6 bases, with 10 bases lying between them. The CDR3 contains 13 residues. Here the CDR3 DNA reads TGTGCCAGCAGTTTAGAACACCTGGATGGCTACACCTTC. This codes for CASSLEHLDGYTF.

The chain links TRBV7-2 to TRBJ1-2, with D unresolved. The CDR3 covers 14 residues. Trimming shortened V by 1 base and J by 1 base, and 7 bases separated the two germline ends. CDR1 SGHTA and CDR2 FQGNSA come from the germline V gene. The DNA of the CDR3 is TGTGCCAGCAGCTTAGATAAGGGTAACTATGGCTACACCTTC. Its protein is CASSLDKGNYGYTF.

The genes are TRBV27 and TRBJ2-1; D possibly uses TRBD1 or TRBD2 (5 bases each). The CDR3 has 17 residues. V was shortened by 2 bases and J by 7 bases, with 21 bases between the two germline ends. Germline CDR1 and CDR2: MNHEY and SMNVEV (reference sequence). The CDR3, as DNA: TGTGCCAGCAGTTTACACTCGGGGCTGGTCGATGGGAATGAGCAGTTCTTC. This translates into CASSLHSGLVDGNEQFF.

As concerns this clone: Within the sample, other DNA sequences also encode this same CDR3. V usage is TRBV7-9 and J usage is TRBJ1-1, with a tentative D call TRBD1 (5 bases). Germline lookup yields CDR1 SEHNR and CDR2 FQNEAQ (reference sequence). The CDR3 consists of 12 residues. V shed 3 bases and J shed 7 bases, with 9 bases lying between them. DNA of the CDR3: TGTGCCAGCAGCTTGGGGGGGATTGAAGCTTTCTTT. Protein product: CASSLGGIEAFF.